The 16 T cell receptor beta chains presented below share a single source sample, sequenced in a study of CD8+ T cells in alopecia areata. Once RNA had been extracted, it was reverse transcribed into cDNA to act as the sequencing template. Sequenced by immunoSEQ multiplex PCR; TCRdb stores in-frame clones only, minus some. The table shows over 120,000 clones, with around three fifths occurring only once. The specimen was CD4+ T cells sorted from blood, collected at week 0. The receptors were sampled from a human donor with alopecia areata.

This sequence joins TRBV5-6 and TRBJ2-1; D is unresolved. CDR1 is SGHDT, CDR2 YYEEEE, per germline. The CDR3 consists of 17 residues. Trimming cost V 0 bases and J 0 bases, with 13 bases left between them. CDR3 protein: CASSLAAGLSSYNEQFF. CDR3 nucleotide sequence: TGTGCCAGCAGCTTGGCCGCAGGCCTGAGCTCCTACAATGAGCAGTTCTTC. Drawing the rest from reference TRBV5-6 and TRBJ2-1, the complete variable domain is DAGVTQSPTHLIKTRGQQVTLRCSPKSGHDTVSWYQQALGQGPQFIFQYYEEEERQRGNFPDRFSGHQFPNYSSELNVNALLLGDSALYLCASSLAAGLSSYNEQFFGPGTRLTVL.

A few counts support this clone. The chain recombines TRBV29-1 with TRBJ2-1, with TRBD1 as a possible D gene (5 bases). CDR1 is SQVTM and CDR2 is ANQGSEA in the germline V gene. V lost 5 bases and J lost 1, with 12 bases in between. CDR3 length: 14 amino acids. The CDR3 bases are TGCAGCGTTCGGGCTCGGACATCCTACAATGAGCAGTTCTTC. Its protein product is CSVRARTSYNEQFF.

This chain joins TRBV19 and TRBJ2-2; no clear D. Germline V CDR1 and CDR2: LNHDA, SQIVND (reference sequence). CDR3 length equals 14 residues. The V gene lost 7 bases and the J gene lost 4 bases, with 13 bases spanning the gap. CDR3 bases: TGTGCCAGTAAGCCCCGGCCGAGCACCGGGGAGCTGTTTTTT. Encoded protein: CASKPRPSTGELFF.

The CDR3 sequence: CSVILAGVETQYF. The CDR3 bases are TGCAGCGTTATTTTAGCAGGGGTGGAGACCCAGTACTTC. The rearrangement joins TRBV29-1 to TRBJ2-5; tentative D call: TRBD1 (6 bases). The CDR3 is 13 residues long. Looked up from germline, CDR1 is SQVTM and CDR2 is ANQGSEA. Trimming left V 5 bases short and J 5 bases short, with 15 bases between.

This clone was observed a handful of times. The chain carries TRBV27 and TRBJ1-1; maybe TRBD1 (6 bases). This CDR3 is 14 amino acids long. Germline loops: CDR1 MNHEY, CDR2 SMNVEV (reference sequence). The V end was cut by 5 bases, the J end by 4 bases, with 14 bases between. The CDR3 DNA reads TGTGCCAGCAGTAGGACGGGGGCCCGCACTGAAGCTTTCTTT. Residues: CASSRTGARTEAFF.

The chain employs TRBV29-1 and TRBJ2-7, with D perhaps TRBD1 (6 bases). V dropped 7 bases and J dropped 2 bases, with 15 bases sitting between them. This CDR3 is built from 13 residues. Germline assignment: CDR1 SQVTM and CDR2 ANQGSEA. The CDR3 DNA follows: TGCAGCGCCTGTAGGGACACAGCCTACGAGCAGTACTTC. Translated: CSACRDTAYEQYF.

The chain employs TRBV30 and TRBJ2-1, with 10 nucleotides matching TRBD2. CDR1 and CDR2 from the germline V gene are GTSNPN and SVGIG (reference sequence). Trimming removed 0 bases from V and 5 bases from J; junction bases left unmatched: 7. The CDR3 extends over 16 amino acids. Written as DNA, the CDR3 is TGTGCCTGGAGTGTACGAGGTAGCGGGGGGCACAATGAGCAGTTCTTC. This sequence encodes CAWSVRGSGGHNEQFF.

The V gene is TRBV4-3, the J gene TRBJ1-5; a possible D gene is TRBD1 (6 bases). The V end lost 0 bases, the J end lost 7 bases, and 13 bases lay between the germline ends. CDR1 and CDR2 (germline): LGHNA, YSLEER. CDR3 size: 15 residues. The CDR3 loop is CASSQDPGTRQPQHF. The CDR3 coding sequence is TGCGCCAGCAGCCAAGATCCAGGGACAAGGCAGCCCCAGCATTTT.

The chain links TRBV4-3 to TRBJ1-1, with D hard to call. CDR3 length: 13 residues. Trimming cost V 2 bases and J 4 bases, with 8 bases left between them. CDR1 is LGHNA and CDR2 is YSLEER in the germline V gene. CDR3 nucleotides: TGCGCCAGCAGCCAATATCGCGGCACTGAAGCTTTCTTT. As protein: CASSQYRGTEAFF.

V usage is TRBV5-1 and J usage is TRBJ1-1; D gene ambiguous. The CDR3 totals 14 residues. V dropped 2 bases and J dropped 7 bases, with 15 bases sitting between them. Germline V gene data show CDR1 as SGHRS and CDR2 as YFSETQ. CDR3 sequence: CASSFNTGGNEAFF. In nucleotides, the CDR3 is TGCGCCAGCAGCTTCAACACCGGTGGCAATGAAGCTTTCTTT.

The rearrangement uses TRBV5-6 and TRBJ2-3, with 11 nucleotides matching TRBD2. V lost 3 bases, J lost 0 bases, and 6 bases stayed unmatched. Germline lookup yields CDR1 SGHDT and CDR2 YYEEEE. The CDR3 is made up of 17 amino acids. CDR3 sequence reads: CASSWMTSGESTDTQYF. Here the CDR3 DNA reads TGTGCCAGCAGCTGGATGACTAGCGGGGAGAGCACAGATACGCAGTATTTT.

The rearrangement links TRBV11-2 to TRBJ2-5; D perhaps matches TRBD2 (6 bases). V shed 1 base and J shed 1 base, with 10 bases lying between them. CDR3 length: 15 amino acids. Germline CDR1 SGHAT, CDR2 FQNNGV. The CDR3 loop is CASSLGLAPQETQYF. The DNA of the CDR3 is TGTGCCAGCAGCTTAGGTCTAGCGCCCCAAGAGACCCAGTACTTC.

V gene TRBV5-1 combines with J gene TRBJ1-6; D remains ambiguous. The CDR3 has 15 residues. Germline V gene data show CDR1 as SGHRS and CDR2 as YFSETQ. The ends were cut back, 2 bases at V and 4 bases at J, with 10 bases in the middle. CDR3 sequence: CASSLTDPYNSPLHF. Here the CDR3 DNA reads TGCGCCAGCAGCTTAACAGATCCTTATAATTCACCCCTCCACTTT.

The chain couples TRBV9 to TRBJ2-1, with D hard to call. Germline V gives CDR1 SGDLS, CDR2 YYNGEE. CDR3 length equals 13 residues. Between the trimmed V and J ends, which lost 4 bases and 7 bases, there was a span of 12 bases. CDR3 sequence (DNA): TGTGCCAGCAGCCGTCGAGGATCTAATGAGCAGTTCTTC. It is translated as CASSRRGSNEQFF.

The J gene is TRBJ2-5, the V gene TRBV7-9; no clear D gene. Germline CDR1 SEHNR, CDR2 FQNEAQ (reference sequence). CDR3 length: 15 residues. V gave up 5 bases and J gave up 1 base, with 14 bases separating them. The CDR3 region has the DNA TGTGCCAGCAGCCCCCGAAGAGCAGTCCAAGAGACCCAGTACTTC. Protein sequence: CASSPRRAVQETQYF.

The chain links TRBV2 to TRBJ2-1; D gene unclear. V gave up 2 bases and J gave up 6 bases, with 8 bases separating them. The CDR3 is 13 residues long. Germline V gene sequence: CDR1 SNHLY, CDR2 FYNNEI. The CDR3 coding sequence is TGTGCCAGCAGTGAAACAGAATCCAATGAGCAGTTCTTC. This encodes CASSETESNEQFF.